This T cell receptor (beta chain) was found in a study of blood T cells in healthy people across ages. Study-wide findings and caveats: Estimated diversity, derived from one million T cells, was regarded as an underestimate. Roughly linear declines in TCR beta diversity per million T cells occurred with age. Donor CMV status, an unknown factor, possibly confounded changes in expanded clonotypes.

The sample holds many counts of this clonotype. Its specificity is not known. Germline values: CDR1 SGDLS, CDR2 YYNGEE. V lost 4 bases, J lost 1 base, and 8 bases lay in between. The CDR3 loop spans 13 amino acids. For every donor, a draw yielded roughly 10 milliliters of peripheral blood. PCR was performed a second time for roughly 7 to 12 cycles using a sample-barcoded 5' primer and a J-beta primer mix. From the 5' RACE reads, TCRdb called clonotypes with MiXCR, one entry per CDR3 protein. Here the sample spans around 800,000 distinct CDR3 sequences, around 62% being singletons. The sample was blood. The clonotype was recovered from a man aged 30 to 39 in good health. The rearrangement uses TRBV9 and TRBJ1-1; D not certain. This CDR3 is CASSFTSNTEAFF. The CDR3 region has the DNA TGTGCCAGCAGCTTCACGTCGAACACTGAAGCTTTCTTT.